The 19 T cell receptor beta chains in this list originate from one sample, sequenced in a study of spatial heterogeneity in lung cancer. General study points: Tracking of tumor mutation counts was seen in expanded intratumoral alpha and beta TCR counts.

Time point denoted: sample taken at primary tumor resection. No antigen is known for these receptors. One entry per CDR3 protein results from TCRdb running MiXCR on the 5' RACE reads. The table shows 15,000 to 20,000 distinct CDR3 sequences, with 6.2% occurring only once. The specimen was lung tumor tissue, collected at surgery. The receptor source for this set is a male donor with early-stage non-small cell lung cancer.

This clonotype is judged medium-sized. V and J are TRBV4-3 and TRBJ1-5, with D unclear. Germline V gene sequence: CDR1 LGHNA, CDR2 YSLEER. Trimming took 0 bases from V and 0 from J, leaving 3 bases between them. The CDR3 has 14 amino acids. Here the CDR3 reads CASSQEFSNQPQHF. The DNA of the CDR3 is TGCGCCAGCAGCCAAGAATTTAGCAATCAGCCCCAGCATTTT.

This clonotype is medium-sized. The chain links TRBV6-5 to TRBJ2-2; 7 bases are shared with TRBD1. The CDR3 extends over 15 amino acids. With 0 bases clipped from V and 7 bases from J, the junction kept 5 bases outside the gene matches. Per germline, CDR1 MNHEY and CDR2 SVGAGI. CDR3 loop: CASSYSGGAIGELFF. As DNA, the CDR3 is TGTGCCAGCAGTTACTCAGGGGGCGCTATCGGGGAGCTGTTTTTT.

In this sample, this clonotype turned up many times. The V call is TRBV20-1, the J call TRBJ1-2, with D unclear. V was shortened by 3 bases and J by 8 bases, with 7 bases between the two germline ends. The CDR3 runs to 10 residues. Germline V lookup: CDR1 DFQATT, CDR2 SNEGSKA (reference sequence). The CDR3 is CSARGDGYTF. CDR3 coding DNA: TGCAGTGCTAGGGGCGACGGCTACACCTTC.

This clonotype is judged large (0.1 to 1%). The chain is built from TRBV12-3 or TRBV12-4 and TRBJ2-7, with D uncertain. V was pared by 6 bases and J by 3 bases, with 9 bases between. CDR3 length equals 12 residues. CDR3 sequence reads: CASSLGFYEQYF. The DNA of the CDR3 is TGTGCCAGCAGCCTTGGTTTCTACGAGCAGTACTTC.

This clonotype was detected ten times or more. This chain uses TRBV7-2 with TRBJ2-5; tentatively, D is TRBD2 (7 bases). In germline, CDR1 is SGHTA, CDR2 FQGNSA. The CDR3 loop spans 15 amino acids. V was trimmed by 3 bases and J by 6 bases, leaving 17 bases between them. The CDR3 nucleotides read TGTGCCAGCAGCTTGGATCGAGGGGGGGAGAAGACCCAGTACTTC. Protein sequence: CASSLDRGGEKTQYF.

This clonotype was detected ten times or more. V and J are TRBV7-9 and TRBJ1-4, with D possibly matching TRBD1 (5 bases). The CDR3 has 13 residues. V was trimmed by 5 bases and J by 8 bases, leaving 12 bases between them. Germline V gene data show CDR1 as SEHNR and CDR2 as FQNEAQ (reference sequence). In DNA form, the CDR3 reads TGTGCCAGCAGCAGGGGAGTTGGAGAAAAACTGTTTTTT. Translated: CASSRGVGEKLFF.

This clonotype was counted a few times. V and J are TRBV7-2 and TRBJ1-4, with D hard to call. The V gene's germline CDR1 is SGHTA and CDR2 FQGNSA. Trimming pared 1 base from V and 5 bases from J, leaving 11 bases between. This CDR3 has 15 residues. The CDR3 sequence is CASSLVSGVNEKLFF. The CDR3 DNA reads TGTGCCAGCAGCTTAGTCTCCGGGGTAAATGAAAAACTGTTTTTT. Full variable domain (outside the CDR3, taken from reference TRBV7-2 and TRBJ1-4): GAGVSQSPSNKVTEKGKDVELRCDPISGHTALYWYRQSLGQGLEFLIYFQGNSAPDKSGLPSDRFSAERTGGSVSTLTIQRTQQEDSAVYLCASSLVSGVNEKLFFGSGTQLSVL.

This clonotype appeared many times. The chain joins TRBV27 to TRBJ1-1; maybe TRBD1 (5 bases). The germline CDR1 and CDR2 sequences are MNHEY and SMNVEV (reference sequence). The CDR3 runs 13 residues. V was trimmed by 6 bases and J by 4 bases, leaving 12 bases between them. CDR3 loop: CASRKGESTEAFF. CDR3 DNA sequence: TGTGCCAGCAGAAAAGGGGAGAGCACTGAAGCTTTCTTT.

This clonotype was seen ten or more times. The J gene is TRBJ2-5, the V gene TRBV9, with 10 bases matching TRBD2. The CDR3 is made up of 14 amino acids. Per the germline V gene, CDR1 is SGDLS and CDR2 is YYNGEE. The J segment lost 5 bases and the V segment lost 4 bases, leaving 5 bases of the junction unmatched. CDR3 in amino acids: CASSSGTSVETQYF. The CDR3, as DNA: TGTGCCAGCAGCTCCGGGACTAGCGTGGAGACCCAGTACTTC.

This clonotype was seen only once. This may stem from a read error, because a much larger clone lies one nucleotide away. The gene calls are TRBV6-1 and TRBJ1-5, with TRBD1 identical over 8 bases. This CDR3 region has 17 residues. Trimming took 9 bases from V and 3 from J; bases not matched to a gene: 16. Germline V gene sequence: CDR1 MNHNS, CDR2 SASEGT. This CDR3 reads CARSLSWTGIDNQPQHF. The CDR3 DNA sequence: TGTGCCAGGAGCCTATCCTGGACAGGGATCGACAATCAGCCCCAGCATTTT.

This clonotype was recorded many times. CDR3 region: CAISEWTSANEQFF. The CDR3 DNA reads as TGTGCCATCAGTGAGTGGACTAGCGCTAATGAGCAGTTCTTC. The chain employs TRBV10-3 and TRBJ2-1; 9 bases line up with TRBD2. V shed 1 base, J shed 7 bases, and the junction held 2 bases outside the gene matches. Germline V gene lookup returns CDR1 ENHRY and CDR2 SYGVKD. The CDR3 is made up of 14 amino acids.

The chain uses TRBV19 and TRBJ2-7, with unresolved D. CDR1 LNHDA and CDR2 SQIVND come from the germline V gene (reference sequence). This CDR3 has 11 residues. Trimming removed 10 bases from V and 9 bases from J, with 16 bases in between. The CDR3 DNA is TGTGCCACCCTCGGACCTACCGGGCAGTACTTC. Amino acid sequence: CATLGPTGQYF.

This chain uses TRBV7-2 with TRBJ2-6; D is perhaps TRBD2 (6 bases). Trimming stripped 5 bases from V and 0 bases from J, with 14 bases between. Per the germline V gene, CDR1 is SGHTA and CDR2 is FQGNSA. This CDR3 has 17 residues. The CDR3 sequence is CASSPRGKLSGANVLTF. The DNA of the CDR3 is TGTGCCAGCAGCCCCCGGGGGAAACTCTCTGGGGCCAACGTCCTGACTTTC.

V usage is TRBV7-8 and J usage is TRBJ2-5; D tentatively reads TRBD1 or TRBD2 (5 bases each). Germline V gives CDR1 SGHVS, CDR2 FQNEAQ. The CDR3 extends over 14 amino acids. Trimming shortened V by 3 bases and J by 0 bases, and 8 bases separated the two germline ends. The CDR3 region is CASSLGVYQETQYF. The CDR3 nucleotides read TGTGCCAGCAGCTTGGGGGTGTACCAAGAGACCCAGTACTTC.

This clonotype came up many times. V gene TRBV4-3 combines with J gene TRBJ1-5; D gene unclear. This CDR3 comprises 14 residues. CDR1 and CDR2 (germline): LGHNA, YSLEER. V was clipped by 0 bases and J by 5 bases, with 8 bases between them. As DNA, the CDR3 is TGCGCCAGCAGCCAAGATGGGAGGGATCAGCCCCAGCATTTT. It specifies CASSQDGRDQPQHF.

This clonotype was counted many times. V usage is TRBV20-1 and J usage is TRBJ2-7; no clear D. The CDR3 totals 13 residues. In germline, CDR1 is DFQATT, CDR2 SNEGSKA (reference sequence). Trimming took 1 base from V and 1 from J, leaving 8 bases between them. The CDR3, as DNA: TGCAGTGCTAGAGGGACCGATTCCTACGAGCAGTACTTC. Translation: CSARGTDSYEQYF.

The table lists this clonotype with many counts. The V call is TRBV27, the J call TRBJ1-6, with a weak D call TRBD1 (5 bases). This CDR3 is built from 13 residues. V shed 7 bases and J shed 7 bases, with 11 bases lying between them. Germline values: CDR1 MNHEY, CDR2 SMNVEV (reference sequence). CDR3 in DNA: TGTGCCAGCACGGGACTGCTAAATTCACCCCTCCACTTT. It specifies CASTGLLNSPLHF.

The chain couples TRBV28 to TRBJ1-5; possibly TRBD1 for D (6 bases). This CDR3 contains 15 residues. Between the trimmed V and J ends, which lost 5 bases and 7 bases, there was a span of 18 bases. CDR1 is MDHEN and CDR2 is SYDVKM in the germline V gene. CDR3 protein: CASSTAEGEGQPQHF. CDR3 sequence (DNA): TGTGCCAGCAGTACCGCCGAGGGGGAGGGGCAGCCCCAGCATTTT.

This clonotype was seen repeatedly, ten times or more. CDR3 loop: CASSREDRRYTEAFF. The CDR3 region has the DNA TGTGCCAGCAGCAGGGAGGACAGGCGGTACACTGAAGCTTTCTTT. V is TRBV12-3 or TRBV12-4 and J is TRBJ1-1; 7 nucleotides line up with TRBD1. After removal of 6 bases from V and 3 bases from J, the junction contained 10 bases not matched to a gene. The CDR3 covers 15 residues.